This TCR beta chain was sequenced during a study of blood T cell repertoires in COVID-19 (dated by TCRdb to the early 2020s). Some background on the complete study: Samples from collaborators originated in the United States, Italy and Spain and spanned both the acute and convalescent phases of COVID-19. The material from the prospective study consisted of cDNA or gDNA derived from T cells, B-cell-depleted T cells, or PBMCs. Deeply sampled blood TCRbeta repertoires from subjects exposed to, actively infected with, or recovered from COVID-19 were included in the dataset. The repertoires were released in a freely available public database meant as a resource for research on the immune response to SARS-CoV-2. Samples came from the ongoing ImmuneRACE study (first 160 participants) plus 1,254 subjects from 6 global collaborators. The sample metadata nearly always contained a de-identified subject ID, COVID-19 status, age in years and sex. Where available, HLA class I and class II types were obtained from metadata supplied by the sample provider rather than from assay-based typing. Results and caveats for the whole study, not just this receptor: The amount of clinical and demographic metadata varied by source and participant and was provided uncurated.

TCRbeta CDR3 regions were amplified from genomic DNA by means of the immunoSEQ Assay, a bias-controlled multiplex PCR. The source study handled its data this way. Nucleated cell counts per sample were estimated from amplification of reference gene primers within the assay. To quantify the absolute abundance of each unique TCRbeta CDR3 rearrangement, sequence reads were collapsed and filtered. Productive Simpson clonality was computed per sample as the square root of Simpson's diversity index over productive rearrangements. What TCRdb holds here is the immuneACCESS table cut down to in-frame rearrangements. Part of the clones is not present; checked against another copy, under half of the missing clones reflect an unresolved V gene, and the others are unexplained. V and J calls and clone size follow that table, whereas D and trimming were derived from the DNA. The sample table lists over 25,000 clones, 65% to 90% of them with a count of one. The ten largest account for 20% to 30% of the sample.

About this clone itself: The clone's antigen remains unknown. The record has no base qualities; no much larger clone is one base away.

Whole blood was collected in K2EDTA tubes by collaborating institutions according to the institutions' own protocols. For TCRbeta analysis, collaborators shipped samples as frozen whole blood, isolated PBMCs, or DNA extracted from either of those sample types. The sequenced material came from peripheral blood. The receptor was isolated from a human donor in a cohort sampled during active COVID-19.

The CDR3 protein: CASRLNYGYTF. The DNA sequence reads TGTGCCAGTAGACTTAACTATGGCTACACCTTC. The chain is made from TRBV7-2 and TRBJ1-2; the D gene assignment is ambiguous. The junction shows trimming of 9 bases on V and 1 base on J, plus 6 bases between the germline ends. The CDR3 measures 11 amino acids from cysteine to phenylalanine. CDR3 DNA only is kept here, 33 bases in frame from base 1. As encoded in the germline V gene, CDR1 is SGHTA while CDR2 is FQGNSA.